Presented here are 21 T cell receptor beta chains from one specimen sequenced in a study of T-cell reconstitution after alpha-beta-depleted transplantation in children. Unique molecular identifiers were built into the TCRbeta library. One entry per CDR3 protein, called by TCRdb with MiXCR from the PCR reads. The table lists some 200,000 distinct CDR3 sequences, roughly 15% of them singletons. Material: PBMCs from the stem cell graft donor, obtained from the stem cell graft. These receptors were taken from a human donor who donated a stem cell graft to a child with acute lymphoblastic leukemia.

This clonotype was recorded at least ten times. The chain employs TRBV7-8 and TRBJ2-3; D is unresolved. The CDR3 extends over 14 amino acids. CDR1 is SGHVS, CDR2 FQNEAQ, per germline. V was clipped by 1 base and J by 3 bases, with 8 bases between them. DNA of the CDR3: TGTGCCAGCAGCTTAGTGACACCGACAGATACGCAGTATTTT. Translated: CASSLVTPTDTQYF.

The sample holds many counts of this clonotype. The V and J genes are TRBV15 and TRBJ2-2; TRBD2 matches 8 bases. CDR1 LNHNV and CDR2 YYDKDF come from the germline V gene (reference sequence). This CDR3 comprises 14 residues. J gave up 6 bases and V 5 bases, and 5 bases lay outside the gene matches. CDR3 in amino acids: CATSSRGGSGELFF. CDR3 sequence (DNA): TGTGCCACCAGCTCACGGGGGGGATCCGGGGAGCTGTTTTTT.

This clonotype showed up many times. V gene TRBV6-4 combines with J gene TRBJ2-7; D is uncertain. Trimming shortened V by 9 bases and J by 2 bases, and 14 bases separated the two germline ends. Germline lookup yields CDR1 MRHNA and CDR2 SNTAGT. This CDR3 is 13 amino acids long. The CDR3, as DNA: TGTGCCAGGAGACCGGCGGAGACCTACGAGCAGTACTTC. It specifies CARRPAETYEQYF.

The chain has TRBV7-2 and TRBJ2-1; 7 bases are a match to TRBD2. CDR3 size: 17 residues. The ends lost 4 bases at V and 2 bases at J; junction bases unmatched: 11. CDR1 SGHTA and CDR2 FQGNSA come from the germline V gene. CDR3 residues: CASSSRGAGFAYNEQFF. CDR3 DNA: TGTGCCAGCAGCTCGCGGGGAGCGGGATTCGCCTACAATGAGCAGTTCTTC.

At least ten counts were recorded for this clonotype. This sequence joins TRBV10-2 and TRBJ2-1; 9 bases are shared with TRBD2. Per the germline V gene, CDR1 is WSHSY and CDR2 is SAAADI. V lost 4 bases to trimming and J lost 10 bases; unmatched junction nucleotides: 11. CDR3 size: 15 residues. This CDR3 is CASSGAGGPVSEQFF. Here the CDR3 DNA reads TGCGCCAGCAGTGGGGCGGGAGGGCCAGTATCCGAGCAGTTCTTC.

This clonotype was observed a single time. This clone may be a read error of a much larger clone one base away. The genes are TRBV29-1 and TRBJ2-3; TRBD2 matches at 8 bases. Germline lookup yields CDR1 SQVTM and CDR2 ANQGSEA. The CDR3 covers 13 residues. CDR3 protein: CTVLIAGPDTQYF. The CDR3 DNA reads as TGCACCGTTTTAATAGCGGGACCAGATACGCAGTATTTT.

This clonotype showed up many times. The chain carries TRBV29-1 and TRBJ2-7; D possibly corresponds to TRBD1 (5 bases). Germline CDR1 SQVTM, CDR2 ANQGSEA. V lost 7 bases and J 2 bases, leaving 18 bases between the germline ends. The CDR3 spans 14 residues. Here the CDR3 reads CSAALGRVAYEQYF. The CDR3 DNA sequence: TGCAGCGCTGCCCTGGGCAGGGTGGCCTACGAGCAGTACTTC.

This clonotype was seen ten or more times. CDR3 bases: TGCAGCGTTGATCTGTTGGGACGTGAAGCTTTCTTT. Amino acid sequence: CSVDLLGREAFF. V is TRBV29-1 and J is TRBJ1-1, with D possibly matching TRBD1 (5 bases). Deletions cut 3 bases from V and 7 bases from J, with 12 bases between. The CDR3 has 12 amino acids. Germline CDR1 and CDR2: SQVTM and ANQGSEA.

This clonotype was observed at least ten times. The chain combines TRBV20-1 with TRBJ2-1; 8 bases match TRBD2. The CDR3 has 16 residues. From germline, CDR1 is DFQATT and CDR2 SNEGSKA (reference sequence). V was clipped by 3 bases and J by 4 bases; unmatched bases: 11. CDR3 coding DNA: TGCAGTGCTAGGCCAGGGGTGGGACTAGATTACAATGAGCAGTTCTTC. Translated: CSARPGVGLDYNEQFF.

This clonotype has a count of ten or more. The chain employs TRBV27 and TRBJ2-1; D unclear. The CDR3 loop spans 13 amino acids. Germline CDR1 MNHEY, CDR2 SMNVEV (reference sequence). The V and J ends lost 7 bases and 5 bases respectively, with 12 bases between them. This CDR3 reads CASTLAGDNEQFF. CDR3 coding DNA: TGTGCCAGCACCTTGGCTGGGGACAATGAGCAGTTCTTC.

This clonotype has at least ten counts. The CDR3 loop is CAWSEGFRVYEQYF. In DNA, the CDR3 is TGTGCCTGGAGTGAGGGGTTTCGGGTTTACGAGCAGTACTTC. The chain recombines TRBV30 with TRBJ2-7; D perhaps matches TRBD1 (5 bases). Germline V gene data show CDR1 as GTSNPN and CDR2 as SVGIG (reference sequence). V was cut by 1 base and J by 4 bases, with 14 bases left in between. The CDR3 runs to 14 residues.

This sequence joins TRBV4-2 and TRBJ2-1; TRBD2 aligns across 11 bases. The CDR3 runs 16 residues. V was pared by 3 bases and J by 7 bases, with 8 bases of the junction left unmatched. Looked up from germline, CDR1 is LGHNA and CDR2 is YNFKEQ. CDR3 DNA: TGTGCCAGCAGCCACCATTTAGCGGGAGGGCCTAATGAGCAGTTCTTC. Translating it yields CASSHHLAGGPNEQFF.

As regards this clonotype: This may be a read error: a much more frequent sequence differs by one nucleotide. The chain joins TRBV10-2 to TRBJ2-7; TRBD1 agrees at 7 bases. The CDR3 is 14 residues long. Germline V CDR1 and CDR2: WSHSY, SAAADI. The CDR3 reads CAGSERDRRYEQYF. The CDR3 nucleotides read TGCGCCGGCAGTGAGAGGGACAGACGCTACGAGCAGTACTTC.

The chain employs TRBV30 and TRBJ2-5, with D uncertain. This CDR3 has 12 residues. CDR1 and CDR2 from the germline V gene are GTSNPN and SVGIG (reference sequence). V lost 0 bases, J lost 4 bases, and 6 bases lay in between. CDR3 residues: CAWSVVGETQYF. DNA for the CDR3: TGTGCCTGGAGTGTAGTTGGAGAGACCCAGTACTTC.

This clonotype has at least ten counts. The gene calls are TRBV29-1 and TRBJ2-3, with 8 bases aligning to TRBD2. Germline lookup yields CDR1 SQVTM and CDR2 ANQGSEA. The CDR3 runs to 15 residues. The V and J ends lost 2 bases and 5 bases, in that order; junction bases with no gene match: 9. The CDR3 spells CSVESLAGLGDTQYF. CDR3 nucleotides: TGCAGCGTTGAAAGTCTAGCGGGCCTCGGAGATACGCAGTATTTT.

This chain joins TRBV11-2 and TRBJ2-1, with a tentative D call TRBD1 (6 bases). The CDR3 has 16 residues. The V end was cut by 4 bases, the J end by 4 bases, with 17 bases between. Germline CDR1 is SGHAT and CDR2 is FQNNGV. The CDR3 nucleotides read TGTGCCAGCAGCTCCTCAGGTGGGACACGGTACAATGAGCAGTTCTTC. It codes for CASSSSGGTRYNEQFF. The complete variable domain, with remaining parts taken from reference TRBV11-2 and TRBJ2-1, reads EAGVAQSPRYKIIEKRQSVAFWCNPISGHATLYWYQQILGQGPKLLIQFQNNGVVDDSQLPKDRFSAERLKGVDSTLKIQPAKLEDSAVYLCASSSSGGTRYNEQFFGPGTRLTVL.

The CDR3 protein is CATDTPGLRTDTQYF. CDR3 DNA: TGTGCCACCGATACACCGGGACTACGCACAGATACGCAGTATTTT. V gene TRBV28 combines with J gene TRBJ2-3; 7 bases align to TRBD2. After removal of 10 bases from V and 1 base from J, the junction contained 11 bases not matched to a gene. Germline-derived CDR1 and CDR2 are MDHEN and SYDVKM. This CDR3 comprises 15 residues.

This clonotype was seen repeatedly, ten times or more. The J gene is TRBJ2-1, the V gene TRBV7-8; 10 positions agree with TRBD2. CDR3 length: 16 residues. With V trimmed by 5 bases and J by 5 bases, 9 bases remained unmatched. CDR1 SGHVS and CDR2 FQNEAQ come from the germline V gene. The CDR3 sequence: CASSPKLAGNDNEQFF. The DNA for the CDR3 is TGTGCCAGCAGCCCTAAACTAGCGGGGAATGACAATGAGCAGTTCTTC.

There are many counts of this clonotype. V is TRBV20-1 and J is TRBJ2-7; D might be TRBD1 or TRBD2, each matching 5 bases. CDR3 size: 12 residues. CDR1 and CDR2 (germline): DFQATT, SNEGSKA (reference sequence). V lost 3 bases to trimming and J lost 5 bases, with 11 bases between them. CDR3 DNA: TGCAGTGCTAGCGGGGCGGTGAACGAGCAGTACTTC. Translated: CSASGAVNEQYF.

Ten or more counts support this clonotype. This sequence joins TRBV28 and TRBJ1-1; D unresolved. Trimming cost V 8 bases and J 0 bases, with 4 bases left between them. In germline, CDR1 is MDHEN, CDR2 SYDVKM. The CDR3 extends over 11 amino acids. The CDR3 sequence: CASYLNTEAFF. Here the CDR3 DNA reads TGTGCCAGCTACCTGAACACTGAAGCTTTCTTT. Drawing the rest from reference TRBV28 and TRBJ1-1, the complete variable domain is DVKVTQSSRYLVKRTGEKVFLECVQDMDHENMFWYRQDPGLGLRLIYFSYDVKMKEKGDIPEGYSVSREKKERFSLILESASTNQTSMYLCASYLNTEAFFGQGTRLTVV.

This clonotype was detected ten times or more. The V gene is TRBV5-6, the J gene TRBJ2-2; D not certain. Germline CDR1 is SGHDT and CDR2 is YYEEEE. The ends were cut back, 4 bases at V and 7 bases at J, with 17 bases in the middle. The CDR3 is 15 amino acids. The CDR3 DNA sequence: TGTGCCAGCAGCAAACCAGACATGTATATCGGGGAGCTGTTTTTT. Translating gives CASSKPDMYIGELFF.